Listed below are T cell receptor beta chains from one sample, sequenced in a study of blood T cells in healthy people across ages. TCRdb re-called the 5' RACE reads with MiXCR, one entry per CDR3 protein. This sample has approximately 2,000,000 distinct CDR3 sequences, with about two fifths found just once. Sample: blood. The receptors were sampled from a human donor in good health. Each CDR3 is given without its conserved first and last residue. Each record gives: CDR3 length, J gene, V gene, CDR3 protein.

>11|TRBJ2-7|TRBV7-9
ALGTGSSYEQY
>10|TRBJ2-1|TRBV6-2/TRBV6-3
ASRQSYNEQF
>11|TRBJ2-7|TRBV5-5
ASSLRWRETQY
>10|.|TRBV2
ASKEIHETQY
>11|TRBJ2-3|TRBV12-3/TRBV12-4
ASRPRGTDTQY
>14|TRBJ1-3|TRBV4-3
ASRPEWGGSGNTIY
>12|TRBJ1-2|TRBV4-2
ASSQEPTNYGYT
>12|TRBJ2-5|TRBV7-9
AGLGGRDQETQY
>15|TRBJ2-7|TRBV6-5
ASSYSLAGGRSYEQY
>13|TRBJ2-5|TRBV20-1
SASTRGGQWETQY
>11|TRBJ2-2|TRBV7-3
ASSPQTDGELF
>13|TRBJ2-5|TRBV7-3
ASSLLAGNQETQY
>10|TRBJ2-1|TRBV29-1
SVWAGAMEQF
>13|TRBJ2-7|TRBV7-6
ASSQVGGASYEQY
>13|TRBJ1-2|TRBV2
ASAKLTGGSYGYT
>9|TRBJ2-4|TRBV6-1
ASSEGGGQY
>12|.|TRBV5-1
ASSFWDNSYEQY
>11|TRBJ2-1|TRBV7-9
ASTPGGPNEQF
>11|TRBJ1-1|TRBV29-1
SVDAEVNTEAF
>15|TRBJ1-2|TRBV29-1
SVLIPQGQDYYYGCT
>14|TRBJ2-6|TRBV7-9
ASSNSALSGANVLT
>12|TRBJ1-2|TRBV4-3
ASSQDPGIYGYT
>12|TRBJ2-1|TRBV21-1
ASSVRTGNNEQF
>11|TRBJ1-2|TRBV12-3/TRBV12-4
ASSLRAPYGYT
>11|TRBJ1-2|TRBV9
ASSKASAYGYT
>13|TRBJ2-1|TRBV5-1
ASKAETGKYNEQF
>11|TRBJ2-7|TRBV20-1
SAGTSGAYEQY
>13|TRBJ1-1|TRBV21-1
ASSGPFGLNTEAF
>11|TRBJ1-5|TRBV9
ASSVEAEQPQH
>15|TRBJ2-3|TRBV6-2/TRBV6-3
ASSRGLALTSTDTQY
>11|TRBJ1-1|TRBV6-1
ASTPFRDTEAF
>12|TRBJ2-1|TRBV4-2
ASSHIVRDYEQF
>11|TRBJ1-2|TRBV2
ASSDNSNYGYT
>12|TRBJ2-3|TRBV30
AWSAGTGTDTQY
>11|TRBJ2-6|TRBV6-2/TRBV6-3
ASRGAGANVLT
>13|TRBJ1-1|TRBV28
ASSLLQGMNTEAF
>18|TRBJ2-6|TRBV5-5
ASSLGPLGRTLAGANVLT
>10|TRBJ2-4|TRBV29-1
SVAPQGNIQY
>13|TRBJ2-3|TRBV20-1
SVKTSGGPTDTQY
>13|TRBJ2-5|TRBV12-3/TRBV12-4
ASRGTVVNTDTRY
>13|TRBJ2-3|TRBV7-9
ASSLQGMASDTQY
>13|TRBJ2-3|TRBV9
ASSVRGVSTGTQY